This entry describes one T cell receptor beta chain. This entry is derived from a study of blood T cell repertoires in COVID-19. The ends lost 6 bases at V and 4 bases at J; junction bases unmatched: 14. The germline V gene has CDR1 KGHDR and CDR2 SFDVKD. This CDR3 is built from 18 residues. Assay: immunoSEQ multiplex PCR; the TCRdb copy retains only in-frame clones and omits some. Here the sample spans 110,000 or so clones, about 84% being singletons. This receptor was taken from a man aged 45-65 years with acute or convalescent COVID-19. This sequence joins TRBV24-1 and TRBJ1-2, with 12 bases that match TRBD1. Input material: peripheral blood. The CDR3 nucleotides read TGTGCCACCAGTCCCAACGAGGGACAGGGGGCCCGTAGCTATGGCTACACCTTC. It translates to CATSPNEGQGARSYGYTF.